One and the same sample provided the 7 T cell receptor beta chains below, sequenced in a study of blood T cell repertoires in COVID-19. The assay was immunoSEQ multiplex PCR, and TCRdb's table has in-frame clones only and misses some. Of about 55,000 clones listed, around four fifths are singletons. Sequencing was done on a sample of peripheral blood. The source of these receptors is a human donor in a cohort sampled during active COVID-19.

Of note for this clone: An end of the junction does not agree with germline; a read error may underlie this. This chain joins TRBV6-2 or TRBV6-3 and TRBJ1-1, with D possibly being TRBD1 (5 bases). The CDR3 length is 12 residues. In germline, CDR1 is MNHEY, CDR2 SVGEGT. The DNA of the CDR3 is TGTGCCAGCAGTTACGGGGCAGCTCATACCCTCTTT. It codes for CASSYGAAHTLF.

The chain joins TRBV5-1 to TRBJ1-1; D perhaps matches TRBD1 (6 bases). CDR1 and CDR2 from the germline V gene are SGHRS and YFSETQ. This CDR3 contains 14 residues. The germline V and J ends were trimmed by 0 bases and 10 bases, with 16 bases remaining between them. In DNA, the CDR3 is TGCGCCAGCAGCTTGGTTGGGGGCACGAGAGTAGCTTTCTTT. This encodes CASSLVGGTRVAFF. Filled out from reference TRBV5-1 and TRBJ1-1, the complete variable domain reads KAGVTQTPRYLIKTRGQQVTLSCSPISGHRSVSWYQQTPGQGLQFLFEYFSETQRNKGNFPGRFSGRQFSNSRSEMNVSTLELGDSALYLCASSLVGGTRVAFFGQGTRLTVV.

V and J are TRBV18 and TRBJ2-1, with D uncertain. Trimming removed 2 bases at V and 3 bases at J, with 17 bases between. This CDR3 contains 17 residues. CDR1 KGHSH and CDR2 LQKENI come from the germline V gene. The CDR3 protein is CASSPESQVEIYNEQFF. CDR3 bases: TGTGCCAGCTCACCAGAGTCCCAGGTAGAGATCTACAATGAGCAGTTCTTC.

The chain has TRBV27 and TRBJ1-5, with TRBD1 identical over 9 bases. The CDR3 has 15 amino acids. The germline CDR1 and CDR2 sequences are MNHEY and SMNVEV (reference sequence). Unmatched junction bases numbered 7, after V lost 6 bases and J lost 4 bases. The CDR3 loop reads CASRLGTGSNQPQHF. For the CDR3, the DNA is TGTGCCAGCAGGCTCGGGACAGGGTCTAATCAGCCCCAGCATTTT.

The chain uses TRBV4-1 and TRBJ2-1; tentative D call: TRBD2 (5 bases). V dropped 3 bases and J dropped 3 bases, with 15 bases sitting between them. Germline assignment: CDR1 MGHRA and CDR2 YSYEKL. The CDR3 runs 16 residues. This CDR3 reads CASSHTRTGNYNEQFF. The CDR3 nucleotides read TGCGCCAGCAGCCACACTAGGACGGGGAACTACAATGAGCAGTTCTTC.

V usage is TRBV18 and J usage is TRBJ2-2; possible D gene TRBD2, 5 bases. CDR1 and CDR2 (germline): KGHSH, LQKENI. The CDR3 loop spans 16 amino acids. Trimming shortened V by 2 bases and J by 2 bases, and 12 bases separated the two germline ends. The CDR3 sequence: CASSPGSRSNTGELFF. The CDR3 nucleotides are TGTGCCAGCTCACCAGGGAGTCGAAGCAACACCGGGGAGCTGTTTTTT.

J is TRBJ1-1 and V is TRBV7-6, with D unclear. The CDR3 is made up of 18 amino acids. V dropped 1 base and J dropped 3 bases, with 21 bases sitting between them. The germline CDR1 and CDR2 sequences are SGHVS and FNYEAQ. The CDR3 sequence is CASSLESGVQPGDTEAFF. CDR3 nucleotides: TGTGCCAGCAGCTTAGAATCGGGAGTTCAACCCGGGGACACTGAAGCTTTCTTT.